This T cell receptor (beta chain) was documented in a study of low-dose radiotherapy and immunotherapy resistance in tumors (dated by TCRdb to between 2021 and 2024). For the wider study: Cohort 1 received 0.5 Gy per fraction every 2 weeks, with a prescribed total PTV dose of 6.5 Gy. The translational analysis covered eight patients: three from the first dose cohort and the first five from the second dose cohort. Patients took aspirin 300 mg orally once daily for four cycles, starting on cycle 1 day 1. Nivolumab and ipilimumab were both given intravenously, with nivolumab at a 240 mg flat dose every two weeks and ipilimumab at 1 mg/kg every six weeks. In Cohort 2, 1 Gy per fraction was delivered every two weeks, for a total of 13 Gy over 26 weeks. No randomization into treatment groups was done for the people taking part in the trial. Every two weeks, patients got intravenous cyclophosphamide at 200 mg/m2, given one day ahead of each radiation and immunotherapy administration.

The CDR3 covers 16 residues, taking in both the cysteine and the phenylalanine. Only the CDR3 portion is preserved as DNA: 48 bases, with reading frame beginning at the first base. Between the V and J ends, shortened by 2 bases and 8 bases respectively, the junction contains 18 bases. Based on the germline V gene, the CDR1 and CDR2 sequences are KGHSH and LQKENI. The sequencer was an Illumina HiSeq 2500. Superscript III and a set of TRAV- and TRBV-specific primers were used to synthesize first-strand cDNA, so that both TCRalpha and TCRbeta chains were covered. TCRs were amplified with Phusion for around 18 PCR cycles, with a constant-region primer paired with the adapter attached to the V primers. Amplification of the isolated mRNA was done with the MessageAmp II aRNA Amplification Kit, which involved a roughly 17-hour in vitro transcription at 37 degrees C. The Dynabeads mRNA DIRECT Purification Kit was used to isolate the mRNA for TCR sequencing. A second approximately 25-cycle Phusion PCR added indexed Illumina adapters, and products were purified with AMPure XP beads. Processing in the source paper ran as follows. Custom Perl scripts were used to pool TCR sequences that encoded the same protein, to remove out-of-frame sequences, and to calculate the abundance of each clonotype. Any TCR sequence backed by just one read was left out of the analysis. Repertoire metrics included Shannon entropy, Gini index, clonality, richness, and frequency of TCRs shared between repertoires. In TCRdb, the public reads were trimmed at Q25 with fastp and aligned with MiXCR, with productive beta chains retained. Each record represents a unique CDR3 protein, reported with the most common genes and DNA among its rows. The V and J calls come from TCRdb's annotation, not from the publication. A total of fewer than 90,000 distinct CDR3 sequences appear in this sample, around 30% of them only once. Roughly 11% of the sample is held by the ten biggest clonotypes.

Points on this clonotype: The antigen this receptor binds is unknown. The record has no base qualities; no much larger clone is one base away.

The meaning of the sample's time point label: before trial treatment. The donors took part in RACIN, a single-arm, phase I, dose-escalation trial that combined nivolumab, ipilimumab, aspirin, low-dose cyclophosphamide and low-dose radiotherapy. Patients with advanced, TIL-negative solid tumors were considered eligible. The V and J segments used are TRBV18 and TRBJ2-2; the D match is possibly TRBD1 or TRBD2, with 6 bases aligned in each. This sequence originates from a female donor with ovarian cancer. Sequenced here: PBMCs, sampled before treatment. The CDR3 is CASSPASSGAKGELFF. In nucleotides, the sequence is TGTGCCAGCTCACCAGCATCCTCGGGGGCCAAGGGGGAGCTGTTTTTT.